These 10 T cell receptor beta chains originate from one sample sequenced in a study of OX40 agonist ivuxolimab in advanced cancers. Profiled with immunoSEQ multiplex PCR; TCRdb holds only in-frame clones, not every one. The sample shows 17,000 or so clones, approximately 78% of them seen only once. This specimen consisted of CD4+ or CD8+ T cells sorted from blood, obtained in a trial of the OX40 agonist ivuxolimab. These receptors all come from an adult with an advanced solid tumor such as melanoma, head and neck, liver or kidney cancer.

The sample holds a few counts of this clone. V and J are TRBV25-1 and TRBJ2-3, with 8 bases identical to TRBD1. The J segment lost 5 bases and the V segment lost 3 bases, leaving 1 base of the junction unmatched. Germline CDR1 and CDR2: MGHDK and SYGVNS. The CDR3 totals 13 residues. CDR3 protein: CASSDDRGDTQYF. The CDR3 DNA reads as TGTGCCAGCAGTGACGACAGGGGAGATACGCAGTATTTT.

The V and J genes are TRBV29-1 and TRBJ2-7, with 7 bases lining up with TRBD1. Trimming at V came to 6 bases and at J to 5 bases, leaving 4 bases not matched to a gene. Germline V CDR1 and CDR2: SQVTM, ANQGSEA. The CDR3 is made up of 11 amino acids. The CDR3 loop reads CSVFDRDEQYF. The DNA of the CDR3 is TGCAGCGTCTTCGACAGGGACGAGCAGTACTTC.

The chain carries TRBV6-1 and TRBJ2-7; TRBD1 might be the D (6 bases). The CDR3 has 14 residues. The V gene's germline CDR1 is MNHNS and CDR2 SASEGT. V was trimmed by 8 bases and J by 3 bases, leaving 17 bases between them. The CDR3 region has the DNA TGTGCCAGCGCCTTCCGCCGGGACAACTACGAGCAGTACTTC. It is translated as CASAFRRDNYEQYF.

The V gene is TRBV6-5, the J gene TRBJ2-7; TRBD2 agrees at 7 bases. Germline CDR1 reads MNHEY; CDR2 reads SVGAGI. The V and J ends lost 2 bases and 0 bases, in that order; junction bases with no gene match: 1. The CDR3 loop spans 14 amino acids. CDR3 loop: CASSYGGGSYEQYF. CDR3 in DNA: TGTGCCAGCAGTTACGGCGGGGGCTCCTACGAGCAGTACTTC.

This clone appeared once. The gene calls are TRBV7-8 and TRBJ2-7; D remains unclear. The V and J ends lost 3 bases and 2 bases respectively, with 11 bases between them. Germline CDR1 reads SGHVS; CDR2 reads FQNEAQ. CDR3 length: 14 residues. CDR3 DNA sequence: TGTGCCAGCAGCTTTGAGGCCCGTGCCTACGAGCAGTACTTC. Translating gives CASSFEARAYEQYF.

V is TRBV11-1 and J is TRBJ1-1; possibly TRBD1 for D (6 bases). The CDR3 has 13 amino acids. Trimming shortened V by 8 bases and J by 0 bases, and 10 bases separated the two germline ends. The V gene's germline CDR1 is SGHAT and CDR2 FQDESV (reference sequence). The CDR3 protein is CASSGGMNTEAFF. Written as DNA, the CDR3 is TGTGCCAGCTCCGGGGGCATGAACACTGAAGCTTTCTTT.

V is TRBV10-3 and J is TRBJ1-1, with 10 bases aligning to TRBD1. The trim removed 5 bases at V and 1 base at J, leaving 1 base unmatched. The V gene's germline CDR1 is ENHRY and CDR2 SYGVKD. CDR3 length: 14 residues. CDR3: CAISRDRGNTEAFF. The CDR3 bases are TGTGCCATCAGTCGGGACAGGGGGAACACTGAAGCTTTCTTT.

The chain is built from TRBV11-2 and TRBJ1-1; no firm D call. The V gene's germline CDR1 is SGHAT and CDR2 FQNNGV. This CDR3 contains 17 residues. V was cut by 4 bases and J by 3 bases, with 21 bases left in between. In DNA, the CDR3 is TGTGCCAGCAGCTCGCAGGTGACGAGGATTGGGGACACTGAAGCTTTCTTT. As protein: CASSSQVTRIGDTEAFF.

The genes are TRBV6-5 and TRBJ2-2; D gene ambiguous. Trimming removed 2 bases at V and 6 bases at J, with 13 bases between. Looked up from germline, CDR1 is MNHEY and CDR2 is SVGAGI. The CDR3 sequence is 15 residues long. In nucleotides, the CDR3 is TGTGCCAGCAGTTACGGGGTTGTGAGCGCCGGGGAGCTGTTTTTT. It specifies CASSYGVVSAGELFF.

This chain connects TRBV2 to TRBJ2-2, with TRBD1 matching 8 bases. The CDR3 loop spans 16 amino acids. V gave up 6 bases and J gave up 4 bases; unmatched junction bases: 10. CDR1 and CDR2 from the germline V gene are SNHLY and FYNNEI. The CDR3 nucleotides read TGTGCCAGCAGCGTCTCCTTGGACAGGGCCACCGGGGAGCTGTTTTTT. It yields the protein CASSVSLDRATGELFF.